The 2 T cell receptor beta chains below all came from one sample that was sequenced in a study of blood T cell repertoires in COVID-19. Clones were sequenced by immunoSEQ multiplex PCR, and TCRdb holds only the in-frame ones, with some missing. The sample yields fewer than 400,000 clones, over 70% seen once. The source material was PBMCs or T cells enriched from blood (not recorded which). Receptor source: a man aged 25-40 years who had recovered from COVID-19.

V gene TRBV19 combines with J gene TRBJ1-1; TRBD1 aligns across 9 bases. The CDR3 loop spans 15 amino acids. In germline, CDR1 is LNHDA, CDR2 SQIVND (reference sequence). V was pared by 7 bases and J by 1 base, with 7 bases of the junction left unmatched. The CDR3 sequence is CASIRTGVGNTEAFF. CDR3 nucleotides: TGTGCCAGTATCCGGACAGGGGTCGGGAACACTGAAGCTTTCTTT.

This CDR3 is CASSFGRGDEQFF. CDR3 bases: TGTGCCAGCAGCTTTGGCAGGGGGGATGAGCAGTTCTTC. The genes are TRBV7-9 and TRBJ2-1, with TRBD1 as a possible D gene (7 bases). The CDR3 is 13 residues long. The V end was cut by 3 bases, the J end by 8 bases, with 11 bases between. Germline CDR1 SEHNR, CDR2 FQNEAQ (reference sequence).